Below are 13 T cell receptor beta chains sequenced from a single sample in a study of precursors of human CD4 cytotoxic T cells (dated by TCRdb to the late 2010s). To test for a precursor-effector relationship among CD4 cytotoxic T cells, four sorted CD4+ memory subsets (TCM, TEM, IL-7Rhigh TEMRA, IL-7R- TEMRA) underwent bulk UMI-based TCR sequencing. TCRdb names Illumina MiSeq as the instrument used. Using fastp trimming at Q25 and MiXCR clonotype assembly, TCRdb reanalyzed the public sequencing data and kept in-frame beta chains. Rows with one shared CDR3 protein collapse into an entry with the most common genes and DNA. Within this sample are 610 or so distinct CDR3 sequences, with around 20% of them counted one time only. The top ten hold about 15% of the sample. Specimen: memory CD4+ T cells from blood (PBMCs). Source of these receptors: a human donor in good health.

The chain is built from TRBV20-1 and TRBJ1-6; no clear D gene. The germline V gene encodes CDR1 DFQATT and CDR2 SNEGSKA (reference sequence). V lost 2 bases to trimming and J lost 5 bases, with 7 bases between them. This CDR3 region has 13 residues. DNA for the CDR3: TGCAGTGCTAGACAGGATGATAATTCACCCCTCCACTTT. This codes for CSARQDDNSPLHF.

This clonotype occurred a few times. The V and J genes are TRBV18 and TRBJ2-4; D unresolved. This CDR3 is 13 amino acids long. The V end was cut by 3 bases, the J end by 5 bases, with 8 bases between. CDR1 is KGHSH, CDR2 LQKENI, per germline. The CDR3, as DNA: TGTGCCAGCTCACCCACAACAGAAAACATTCAGTACTTC. It codes for CASSPTTENIQYF.

This clonotype was picked up a small number of times. V gene TRBV6-6 combines with J gene TRBJ2-3; D unclear. Germline V gene sequence: CDR1 MNHNY, CDR2 SVGAGI (reference sequence). The CDR3 extends over 14 amino acids. Trimming removed 2 bases at V and 0 bases at J, with 6 bases between. Here the CDR3 DNA reads TGTGCCAGCAGTTACATCACTAGCACAGATACGCAGTATTTT. Its translation: CASSYITSTDTQYF.

The chain carries TRBV11-2 and TRBJ2-5, with no clear D. The V gene's germline CDR1 is SGHAT and CDR2 FQNNGV. V was trimmed by 1 base and J by 5 bases, leaving 11 bases between them. The CDR3 runs 14 residues. The CDR3 spells CASSLGPAGETQYF. The CDR3 region has the DNA TGTGCCAGCAGCTTAGGACCAGCCGGGGAGACCCAGTACTTC.

By frequency in the sample, this clonotype is large. This chain joins TRBV12-3 or TRBV12-4 and TRBJ2-1; 9 nucleotides match TRBD2. The length of the CDR3 is 15 residues. V was clipped by 7 bases and J by 4 bases; unmatched bases: 8. DNA of the CDR3: TGTGCCAGCAACCCTTATCTAGCGGGGTACAATGAGCAGTTCTTC. As protein: CASNPYLAGYNEQFF.

This clonotype was observed a handful of times. J is TRBJ2-1 and V is TRBV11-2; tentative D call: TRBD2 (6 bases). Trimming took 3 bases from V and 5 from J, leaving 14 bases between them. CDR1 is SGHAT and CDR2 is FQNNGV in the germline V gene. This CDR3 has 15 residues. CDR3 sequence: CASSFGAGLNNEQFF. The CDR3 DNA reads TGTGCCAGCAGCTTTGGAGCGGGCCTAAACAATGAGCAGTTCTTC.

By proportion, this clonotype is large. V gene TRBV4-1 combines with J gene TRBJ2-1; D gene unclear. Germline V gene lookup returns CDR1 MGHRA and CDR2 YSYEKL. The CDR3 length is 14 residues. Trimming took 0 bases from V and 6 from J, leaving 9 bases between them. CDR3 amino acids: CASSQESTGNEQFF. CDR3 nucleotide sequence: TGCGCCAGCAGCCAAGAGTCAACTGGCAATGAGCAGTTCTTC.

DNA of the CDR3: TGTGCCACCCTAGGACAGGGGAGGGTTGGCTACACCTTC. The encoded protein is CATLGQGRVGYTF. The V call is TRBV7-2, the J call TRBJ1-2; 9 positions match TRBD1. The germline V gene has CDR1 SGHTA and CDR2 FQGNSA. The CDR3 is made up of 13 amino acids. V dropped 10 bases and J dropped 7; count of bases not matched to a gene: 10.

The V call is TRBV20-1, the J call TRBJ2-3; possible D gene TRBD1, 5 bases. Looked up from germline, CDR1 is DFQATT and CDR2 is SNEGSKA (reference sequence). The V end lost 6 bases, the J end lost 7 bases, and 14 bases lay between the germline ends. This CDR3 has 12 amino acids. CDR3 residues: CSARSAGNTQYF. CDR3 coding DNA: TGCAGTGCCAGGTCGGCAGGGAATACGCAGTATTTT.

Relative to its sample, this clonotype is large (0.1 to 1%). The chain employs TRBV3-1 and TRBJ1-5; tentative D call: TRBD1 (6 bases). Germline V lookup: CDR1 LGHDT, CDR2 YNNKEL (reference sequence). The CDR3 loop spans 13 amino acids. V was pared by 0 bases and J by 9 bases, with 9 bases between. This CDR3 reads CASSQEGGLPQHF. The DNA of the CDR3 is TGTGCCAGCAGCCAAGAGGGGGGCCTGCCCCAGCATTTT. Full variable domain (remainder filled in from reference TRBV3-1 and TRBJ1-5): DTAVSQTPKYLVTQMGNDKSIKCEQNLGHDTMYWYKQDSKKFLKIMFSYNNKELIINETVPNRFSPKSPDKAHLNLHINSLELGDSAVYFCASSQEGGLPQHFGDGTRLSIL.

About this clonotype: This may come from a read error, since a much larger clone is one base off. The rearrangement uses TRBV4-1 and TRBJ1-3; D is ambiguous. CDR1 is MGHRA and CDR2 is YSYEKL in the germline V gene. The CDR3 is 14 amino acids. The CDR3 bases are TGCGCCAGCGGCCAGCCCATCTCTGGAAACAACATATATTTT. Translating it yields CASGQPISGNNIYF.

This clonotype came up a few times. The V call is TRBV6-5, the J call TRBJ1-1, with D perhaps matching TRBD1 (5 bases). The V gene lost 7 bases and the J gene lost 4 bases, with 13 bases spanning the gap. The CDR3 is made up of 13 amino acids. From germline, CDR1 is MNHEY and CDR2 SVGAGI. The DNA for the CDR3 is TGTGCCAGCAACAGAGGACATAGCACTGAAGCTTTCTTT. Translating gives CASNRGHSTEAFF.

This chain connects TRBV5-1 to TRBJ2-4; tentatively, D is TRBD2 (6 bases). The V and J ends lost 5 bases and 12 bases respectively, with 21 bases between them. Germline assignment: CDR1 SGHRS and CDR2 YFSETQ. The CDR3 covers 14 residues. The CDR3 region is CASSTGGYGEDQYF. CDR3 nucleotides: TGCGCCAGCAGTACCGGGGGATACGGAGAGGATCAGTACTTC.